A selection of T cell receptor beta chains follows, all from one sample in a study of T cells in Graves' hyperthyroidism and ophthalmopathy. From the multiplex PCR reads, TCRdb called clonotypes with MiXCR, one entry per CDR3 protein. This sample has over 400,000 distinct CDR3 sequences; approximately 23% occur once, and the top ten carry approximately 54%. Sequences were obtained from blood. The receptors here all came from a woman in her 70s with Graves' ophthalmopathy. Both conserved end residues are part of each CDR3. The D gene is left open where the match is weak. The listing skips clone size in some rows; elsewhere it reads once, few, many or a size class.

clone_size: -; d_call: TRBD1; v_call: TRBV28; j_call: TRBJ1-4; cdr3_nt: TGTGCCAGCAGTTTACAGGGGGTTTCTAATGAAAAACTGTTTTTT; cdr3_aa: CASSLQGVSNEKLFF
clone_size: few; d_call: -; v_call: TRBV19; j_call: TRBJ2-3; cdr3_nt: TGTGCCAGTAGTATAGGGTATAGGCAGGGGACAGATACGCAGTATTTT; cdr3_aa: CASSIGYRQGTDTQYF
clone_size: many; d_call: -; v_call: TRBV7-3; j_call: TRBJ2-7; cdr3_nt: TGTGCCAGCAGCCCAAATGGCGGTACCACACCCTACGAGCAGTACTTC; cdr3_aa: CASSPNGGTTPYEQYF
clone_size: few; d_call: -; v_call: TRBV24-1; j_call: TRBJ2-5; cdr3_nt: TGTGCCACCAGTGATCCCAGCCGGAATGAAGTGACCCAGTACTTC; cdr3_aa: CATSDPSRNEVTQYF
clone_size: -; d_call: -; v_call: TRBV3-1; j_call: TRBJ2-1; cdr3_nt: TGTGCCAGCAGCCCATGGGACTACAATGAGCAGTTCTTC; cdr3_aa: CASSPWDYNEQFF
clone_size: few; d_call: TRBD1; v_call: TRBV9; j_call: TRBJ2-1; cdr3_nt: TGTGCCAGCAGCGTCGGACAGGAAAGCTCCTACAATGAGCAGTTCTTC; cdr3_aa: CASSVGQESSYNEQFF
clone_size: many; d_call: -; v_call: TRBV2; j_call: TRBJ1-2; cdr3_nt: TGTGCCAGCAGCCGTGGCGGCCAGGGCACTAACTATGGCTACACCTTC; cdr3_aa: CASSRGGQGTNYGYTF
clone_size: -; d_call: TRBD1; v_call: TRBV24-1; j_call: TRBJ2-5; cdr3_nt: TGTGCCACCAGTGACCCGACAGGGGAAGAGACCCAGTACTTC; cdr3_aa: CATSDPTGEETQYF
clone_size: few; d_call: -; v_call: TRBV6-2/TRBV6-3; j_call: TRBJ2-5; cdr3_nt: TGTGCCAGCAGTTACTTTCAGCAAGAGACCCAGTACTTC; cdr3_aa: CASSYFQQETQYF
clone_size: few; d_call: -; v_call: TRBV30; j_call: TRBJ2-1; cdr3_nt: TGTGCCTGGAGCGGGGGATTGACCTACAATGAGCAGTTCTTC; cdr3_aa: CAWSGGLTYNEQFF
clone_size: -; d_call: -; v_call: TRBV7-3; j_call: TRBJ2-5; cdr3_nt: TGTGCCAGCAGCTTACTCCTTCCAGGGGAAGAGACCCAGTACTTC; cdr3_aa: CASSLLLPGEETQYF
clone_size: few; d_call: TRBD1; v_call: TRBV27; j_call: TRBJ1-5; cdr3_nt: TGTGCCAGCAGCCGTAGCGGGACAGGGGGGTTTCAGCCCCAGCATTTT; cdr3_aa: CASSRSGTGGFQPQHF
clone_size: many; d_call: -; v_call: TRBV3-1; j_call: TRBJ2-7; cdr3_nt: TGTGCCAGCAGCCAATGGAGTAGCGGCTACGAGCAGTACTTC; cdr3_aa: CASSQWSSGYEQYF
clone_size: many; d_call: -; v_call: TRBV28; j_call: TRBJ2-6; cdr3_nt: TGTGCCAGCAGTTTAGAGGCTGGGGCTGGGGCCAACGTCCTGACTTTC; cdr3_aa: CASSLEAGAGANVLTF
clone_size: many; d_call: TRBD1; v_call: TRBV2; j_call: TRBJ2-7; cdr3_nt: TGTGCCAGCAGGGCGGACAGGACCGGGGAGCAGTACTTC; cdr3_aa: CASRADRTGEQYF
clone_size: few; d_call: -; v_call: TRBV7-8; j_call: TRBJ2-6; cdr3_nt: TGTGCCAGCAGCTTAGGACGGACCTCTGGGGCCAACGTCCTGACTTTC; cdr3_aa: CASSLGRTSGANVLTF
clone_size: -; d_call: TRBD1; v_call: TRBV18; j_call: TRBJ2-1; cdr3_nt: TGTGCCAGCTCCCTACAACAGGGGCTAGTGTACAATGAGCAGTTCTTC; cdr3_aa: CASSLQQGLVYNEQFF
clone_size: many; d_call: TRBD1; v_call: TRBV11-3; j_call: TRBJ2-2; cdr3_nt: TGTGCCAGCAGCTTGACAGGGGGCGCCGCCGGGGAGCTGTTTTTT; cdr3_aa: CASSLTGGAAGELFF
clone_size: few; d_call: -; v_call: TRBV28; j_call: TRBJ2-5; cdr3_nt: TGTGCCAGCAGTTTCCCCCCCCTTGGCAAGACCCAGTACTTC; cdr3_aa: CASSFPPLGKTQYF
clone_size: -; d_call: -; v_call: TRBV5-6; j_call: TRBJ1-2; cdr3_nt: TGTGCCAGCAGCTTGGAAGCCAGGGTAAAAAATGGCTACACCTTC; cdr3_aa: CASSLEARVKNGYTF